Below are 15 T cell receptor beta chains sequenced from a single sample in a study of cytomegalovirus exposure and HLA in healthy donors. Some clones are missing from TCRdb's copy, which holds only in-frame ones; the method was immunoSEQ multiplex PCR. The profile covers approximately 90,000 clones, with 96% appearing a single time and 0.78% taken by the ten largest. Sequencing was carried out using PBMCs. Every receptor here comes from a man between 18 and 35 years old in good health and CMV-seronegative.

The chain recombines TRBV21-1 with TRBJ2-7; TRBD1, the table's D call, lacks a check against the DNA. TRBV21-1 is annotated as a pseudogene. There are 16 residues in the CDR3. The CDR3 region is CASSGVQGISSYEQYV. The CDR3 nucleotides are TGTGCCAGCAGCGGAGTACAGGGAATAAGCTCCTACGAGCAGTACGTC.

This chain joins TRBV5-1 and TRBJ1-1; D call uncertain. The V gene lost 1 base and the J gene lost 0 bases, with 7 bases spanning the gap. CDR1 is SGHRS and CDR2 is YFSETQ in the germline V gene. This CDR3 is built from 14 residues. Here the CDR3 DNA reads TGCGCCAGCAGCTTGACAGCTATGAACACTGAAGCTTTCTTT. Translated, it gives CASSLTAMNTEAFF.

The rearrangement links TRBV2 to TRBJ2-5; TRBD1 matches 8 bases. Germline loops: CDR1 SNHLY, CDR2 FYNNEI. J was trimmed by 1 base and V by 6 bases; bases with no gene match: 7. The CDR3 is made up of 15 amino acids. The CDR3: CASSERTGSQETQYF. DNA for the CDR3: TGTGCCAGCAGCGAAAGGACAGGGAGCCAAGAGACCCAGTACTTC.

This clone was seen once. The chain has TRBV9 and TRBJ2-7; 9 bases fit TRBD2. The germline V gene has CDR1 SGDLS and CDR2 YYNGEE. This CDR3 contains 14 residues. V gave up 3 bases and J gave up 0 bases; unmatched junction bases: 1. The CDR3 DNA follows: TGTGCCAGCAGCGCTAGCGGGAACTCCTACGAGCAGTACGTC. Translation: CASSASGNSYEQYV.

The genes are TRBV2 and TRBJ1-2, with TRBD1 as a possible D gene (5 bases). The CDR3 extends over 12 amino acids. The V end was cut by 3 bases, the J end by 7 bases, with 9 bases between. Germline assignment: CDR1 SNHLY and CDR2 FYNNEI. CDR3: CASSDRVGGYTF. The CDR3 coding sequence is TGTGCCAGCAGTGACAGGGTTGGTGGCTACACCTTC.

The V and J genes are TRBV30 and TRBJ1-2; D is unclear. V was clipped by 8 bases and J by 5 bases, with 15 bases between them. CDR3 size: 12 residues. Germline values: CDR1 GTSNPN, CDR2 SVGIG (reference sequence). CDR3 sequence (DNA): TGTGCCGGCACCGGGAAGATATATGGCTACACCTTC. Protein sequence: CAGTGKIYGYTF.

The V and J genes are TRBV25-1 and TRBJ2-7; no definite D call. The CDR3 totals 12 residues. Germline CDR1 reads MGHDK; CDR2 reads SYGVNS. Trimming pared 6 bases from V and 0 bases from J, leaving 6 bases between. Here the CDR3 reads CASSLSSYEQYF. DNA of the CDR3: TGTGCCAGCAGCCTTAGCTCCTACGAGCAGTACTTC.

The CDR3 spells CASSLIAGGRTEAFF. In DNA, the CDR3 is TGCGCCAGCAGCTTGATCGCAGGGGGCAGGACTGAAGCTTTCTTT. The chain carries TRBV5-1 and TRBJ1-1; 8 nucleotides align to TRBD1. Germline CDR1 and CDR2: SGHRS and YFSETQ. V shed 1 base, J shed 5 bases, and the junction held 7 bases outside the gene matches. The CDR3 runs to 15 residues.

This chain's CDR3 is CATSRSRTSGSGEQFF. The CDR3 coding sequence is TGTGCCACCAGCAGATCGCGGACTAGCGGGAGTGGTGAGCAGTTCTTC. V and J are TRBV15 and TRBJ2-1; 13 bases are shared with TRBD2. The CDR3 runs to 16 residues. The V gene's germline CDR1 is LNHNV and CDR2 YYDKDF (reference sequence). V was clipped by 2 bases and J by 9 bases; unmatched bases: 7.

This chain uses TRBV7-2 with TRBJ2-6; D perhaps matches TRBD2 (5 bases). Germline CDR1 SGHTA, CDR2 FQGNSA. Trimming left V 4 bases short and J 5 bases short, with 9 bases between. CDR3 length: 14 amino acids. CDR3 in DNA: TGTGCCAGCAGCTCATCCGGGAGGGCCAACGTCCTGACTTTC. Residues: CASSSSGRANVLTF. Full variable domain (remainder filled in from reference TRBV7-2 and TRBJ2-6): GAGVSQSPSNKVTEKGKDVELRCDPISGHTALYWYRQSLGQGLEFLIYFQGNSAPDKSGLPSDRFSAERTGGSVSTLTIQRTQQEDSAVYLCASSSSGRANVLTFGAGSRLTVL.

J is TRBJ2-1 and V is TRBV12-5; 7 nucleotides line up with TRBD1. The V gene's germline CDR1 is LGHNT and CDR2 FRNRAP. The CDR3 runs to 16 residues. V lost 7 bases to trimming and J lost 3 bases; unmatched junction nucleotides: 12. The CDR3 nucleotides read TGTGCTAGTGCCCCAATCGACAGGGCCGACTACAATGAGCAGTTCTTC. As protein: CASAPIDRADYNEQFF.

The CDR3 protein is CASSFVLGLVGRVSTDTQYF. The CDR3 DNA reads TGTGCCAGCAGTTTCGTTCTCGGACTAGTCGGAAGGGTTAGCACAGATACGCAGTATTTT. This chain joins TRBV27 and TRBJ2-3; 7 bases agree with TRBD2. V was pared by 3 bases and J by 0 bases, with 18 bases of the junction left unmatched. CDR1 MNHEY and CDR2 SMNVEV come from the germline V gene (reference sequence). The CDR3 sequence is 20 residues long.

The chain joins TRBV11-3 to TRBJ1-1; 12 positions agree with TRBD1. There are 18 residues in the CDR3. V trimming: 1 base; J trimming: 3 bases; junction bases outside the gene matches: 9. CDR1 and CDR2 from the germline V gene are SGHNT and YENEEA. CDR3 loop: CASSLGPGQGAMDTEAFF. CDR3 nucleotides: TGTGCCAGCAGCTTAGGGCCGGGACAGGGGGCGATGGACACTGAAGCTTTCTTT.

The chain's CDR3 is CAAHSGTSVFGGELFF. Written as DNA, the CDR3 is TGTGCCGCACACTCCGGGACTTCCGTTTTTGGCGGGGAGCTGTTTTTT. This sequence joins TRBV5-4 and TRBJ2-2, with D possibly matching TRBD2 (6 bases). V was pared by 10 bases and J by 7 bases, with 26 bases between. CDR3 length: 16 amino acids. CDR1 SGHNT and CDR2 YYREEE come from the germline V gene (reference sequence). Supplemented by reference TRBV5-4 and TRBJ2-2, the full variable domain reads ETGVTQSPTHLIKTRGQQVTLRCSSQSGHNTVSWYQQALGQGPQFIFQYYREEENGRGNFPPRFSGLQFPNYSSELNVNALELDDSALYLCAAHSGTSVFGGELFFGEGSRLTVL.

This clone was seen once. The chain couples TRBV11-2 to TRBJ2-7, with a weak D call TRBD2 (5 bases). The germline CDR1 and CDR2 sequences are SGHAT and FQNNGV. This CDR3 region has 11 residues. Trimming shortened V by 2 bases and J by 9 bases, and 8 bases separated the two germline ends. The CDR3 nucleotides are TGTGCCAGCAGCTTAATCGGGGTGCAGTACTTC. Translation: CASSLIGVQYF.